These 10 T cell receptor beta chains came from one sample sequenced in a study of OX40 agonist ivuxolimab in advanced cancers. Produced via immunoSEQ multiplex PCR; TCRdb's table is partial and in-frame only. This sample has roughly 84,000 clones; approximately 84% occur once, and the top ten carry about 4.9%. The specimen was CD4+ or CD8+ T cells sorted from blood, collected in a trial of the OX40 agonist ivuxolimab. The receptors derive from an adult with an advanced solid tumor such as melanoma, head and neck, liver or kidney cancer.

The rearrangement joins TRBV18 to TRBJ2-7, with D unresolved. V lost 2 bases and J 0 bases, leaving 2 bases between the germline ends. Per the germline V gene, CDR1 is KGHSH and CDR2 is LQKENI. The CDR3 loop spans 12 amino acids. CDR3 in DNA: TGTGCCAGCTCACCAAACTCCTACGAGCAGTACTTC. Translation: CASSPNSYEQYF.

The chain is built from TRBV5-6 and TRBJ1-1; possible D gene TRBD1, 6 bases. The germline gives CDR1 SGHDT, CDR2 YYEEEE. Deletions cut 0 bases from V and 1 base from J, with 10 bases between. This CDR3 has 15 residues. The CDR3 DNA reads as TGTGCCAGCAGCTTGGTAGGGACACGGAACACTGAAGCTTTCTTT. This codes for CASSLVGTRNTEAFF.

V and J are TRBV11-2 and TRBJ1-5; D perhaps matches TRBD1 (5 bases). The CDR3 is 13 residues long. V dropped 4 bases and J dropped 3 bases, with 7 bases sitting between them. Germline V gene sequence: CDR1 SGHAT, CDR2 FQNNGV. The CDR3 loop is CASSSTDNQPQHF. CDR3 DNA: TGTGCCAGCAGCTCGACAGACAATCAGCCCCAGCATTTT.

The rearrangement joins TRBV11-2 to TRBJ2-1; D not resolved. This CDR3 region has 12 residues. V shed 3 bases and J shed 8 bases, with 8 bases lying between them. The V gene's germline CDR1 is SGHAT and CDR2 FQNNGV. Here the CDR3 DNA reads TGTGCCAGCAGCTTTGCATCCTATGAGCAGTTCTTC. As protein: CASSFASYEQFF.

The chain recombines TRBV6-1 with TRBJ1-1, with 9 bases lining up with TRBD1. Germline V gene sequence: CDR1 MNHNS, CDR2 SASEGT. The CDR3 consists of 15 residues. Unmatched junction bases numbered 9, after V lost 7 bases and J lost 3 bases. For the CDR3, the DNA is TGTGCCAGCAAGGGACAGGGCGCGGGGGACACTGAAGCTTTCTTT. It translates to CASKGQGAGDTEAFF.

The genes are TRBV5-5 and TRBJ1-4; TRBD1 matches at 10 bases. Germline assignment: CDR1 SGHKS and CDR2 YYEKEE (reference sequence). This CDR3 is built from 15 residues. With V trimmed by 4 bases and J by 7 bases, 7 bases remained unmatched. CDR3 DNA: TGTGCCAGCAGCCCAGACAGGGGGCGGAGTGAAAAACTGTTTTTT. Translation gives CASSPDRGRSEKLFF.

The rearrangement links TRBV6-4 to TRBJ2-1; no definite D call. V was shortened by 3 bases and J by 16 bases, with 19 bases between the two germline ends. Germline V gene lookup returns CDR1 MRHNA and CDR2 SNTAGT. The CDR3 sequence is 13 residues long. CDR3 region: CASSETWSNEPFF. The CDR3 DNA reads as TGTGCCAGCAGTGAGACATGGAGCAATGAGCCATTCTTC.

The chain couples TRBV4-1 to TRBJ1-4, with 7 bases matching TRBD1. In germline, CDR1 is MGHRA, CDR2 YSYEKL. Trimming took 0 bases from V and 7 from J; bases not matched to a gene: 8. This CDR3 has 16 amino acids. The CDR3 region is CASSQDLGAGGEKLFF. The CDR3 DNA reads as TGCGCCAGCAGCCAAGATCTAGGGGCAGGGGGTGAAAAACTGTTTTTT.

The rearrangement links TRBV7-8 to TRBJ2-1; 14 positions agree with TRBD2. V was pared by 3 bases and J by 7 bases, with 8 bases of the junction left unmatched. The CDR3 contains 17 residues. Germline V gene data show CDR1 as SGHVS and CDR2 as FQNEAQ. The CDR3 here is CASSLSQGTSGSNEQFF. The DNA of the CDR3 is TGTGCCAGCAGCTTGTCCCAGGGGACTAGCGGGAGTAATGAGCAGTTCTTC.

The chain joins TRBV9 to TRBJ1-3; the match to TRBD1 covers 8 bases. After removal of 3 bases from V and 4 bases from J, the junction contained 9 bases not matched to a gene. Per germline, CDR1 SGDLS and CDR2 YYNGEE. The CDR3 is 16 residues long. CDR3: CASSADTGTGGNTIYF. The DNA of the CDR3 is TGTGCCAGCAGCGCAGATACCGGGACAGGAGGAAACACCATATATTTT.